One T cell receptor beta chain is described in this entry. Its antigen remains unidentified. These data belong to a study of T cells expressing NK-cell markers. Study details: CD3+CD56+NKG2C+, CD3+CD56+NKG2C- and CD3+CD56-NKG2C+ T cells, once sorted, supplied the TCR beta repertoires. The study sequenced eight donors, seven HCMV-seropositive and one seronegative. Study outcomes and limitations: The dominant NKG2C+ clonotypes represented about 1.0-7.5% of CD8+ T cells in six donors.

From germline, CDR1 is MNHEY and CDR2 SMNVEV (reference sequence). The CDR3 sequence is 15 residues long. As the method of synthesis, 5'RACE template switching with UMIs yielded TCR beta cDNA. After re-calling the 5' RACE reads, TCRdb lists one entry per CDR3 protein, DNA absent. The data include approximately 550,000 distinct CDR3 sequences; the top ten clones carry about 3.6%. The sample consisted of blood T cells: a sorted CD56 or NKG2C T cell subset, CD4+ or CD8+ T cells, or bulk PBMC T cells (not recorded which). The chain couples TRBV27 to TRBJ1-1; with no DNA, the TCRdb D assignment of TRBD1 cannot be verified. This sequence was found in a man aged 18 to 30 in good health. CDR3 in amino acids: CASSLSYRMDTEAFF.